These 29 T cell receptor beta chains share one sample of origin, sequenced in a study of cytomegalovirus exposure and HLA in healthy donors. The PCR ran on 60 Vbeta and 13 Jbeta primers. TCRdb's copy holds only in-frame clones and misses some; the assay was immunoSEQ multiplex PCR. The sample yields about 120,000 clones, less than 10% seen once. The specimen sequenced was PBMCs. These receptor sequences come from a woman aged 40 to 50 in good health and CMV-seropositive.

This clone was seen more than once but under ten times. The rearrangement uses TRBV11-3 and TRBJ2-3; possibly TRBD2 for D (5 bases). V shed 1 base and J shed 5 bases, with 13 bases lying between them. The CDR3 has 15 amino acids. CDR1 is SGHNT, CDR2 YENEEA, per germline. CDR3 amino acids: CASSLGRGWEDTQYF. The CDR3 bases are TGTGCCAGCAGCTTAGGCCGGGGATGGGAAGATACGCAGTATTTT.

The CDR3 bases are TGCAGCGTTGACAGGGGGCGAGCTGGCTACACCTTC. Protein: CSVDRGRAGYTF. The chain joins TRBV29-1 to TRBJ1-2; 8 bases are a match to TRBD1. CDR1 SQVTM and CDR2 ANQGSEA come from the germline V gene. The CDR3 runs to 12 residues. V shed 3 bases and J 7 bases; nucleotides not matched to a gene: 4.

V gene TRBV5-4 combines with J gene TRBJ1-1, with 12 bases identical to TRBD1. The CDR3 length is 15 residues. CDR1 SGHNT and CDR2 YYREEE come from the germline V gene (reference sequence). The ends lost 2 bases at V and 7 bases at J; junction bases unmatched: 6. The CDR3 spells CASSFRDRGLLEAFF. The CDR3 region has the DNA TGTGCCAGCAGCTTCCGGGACAGGGGGCTTCTTGAAGCTTTCTTT.

This clone was observed a few times. The chain uses TRBV19 and TRBJ2-7; D is possibly TRBD1 (6 bases). Deletions cut 6 bases from V and 3 bases from J, with 18 bases between. Germline-derived CDR1 and CDR2 are LNHDA and SQIVND (reference sequence). CDR3 size: 15 residues. CDR3 in amino acids: CASRGGSRGDYEQYF. CDR3 sequence (DNA): TGTGCCAGTAGAGGGGGAAGCAGGGGAGACTACGAGCAGTACTTC.

V usage is TRBV19 and J usage is TRBJ1-2; no firm D call. Between the trimmed V and J ends, which lost 3 bases and 4 bases, there was a span of 9 bases. CDR3 length equals 13 residues. CDR1 is LNHDA and CDR2 is SQIVND in the germline V gene (reference sequence). CDR3 bases: TGTGCCAGTAGTATGGGTCGGGGCTATGGCTACACCTTC. As protein: CASSMGRGYGYTF.

There are a few counts of this clone. The same CDR3 also results from other DNA sequences found in this sample. The V and J genes are TRBV2 and TRBJ2-7; 9 bases are a match to TRBD1. J gave up 3 bases and V 5 bases, and 5 bases lay outside the gene matches. CDR1 is SNHLY, CDR2 FYNNEI, per germline. The CDR3 extends over 14 amino acids. CDR3 DNA: TGTGCCAGCAGTCCAGGGACAGGGAACTACGAGCAGTACTTC. This sequence encodes CASSPGTGNYEQYF. Drawing the rest from reference TRBV2 and TRBJ2-7, the complete variable domain is EPEVTQTPSHQVTQMGQEVILRCVPISNHLYFYWYRQILGQKVEFLVSFYNNEISEKSEIFDDQFSVERPDGSNFTLKIRSTKLEDSAMYFCASSPGTGNYEQYFGPGTRLTVT.

This clone has more than one count but fewer than ten. The V and J genes are TRBV5-1 and TRBJ1-5; a possible D gene is TRBD1 (5 bases). Trimming removed 1 base at V and 5 bases at J, with 13 bases between. CDR3 length equals 15 residues. The V gene's germline CDR1 is SGHRS and CDR2 YFSETQ. CDR3 in DNA: TGCGCCAGCAGCTTGACGGGGGATAATGATCAGCCCCAGCATTTT. Translating gives CASSLTGDNDQPQHF. The whole variable domain, filled in from reference TRBV5-1 and TRBJ1-5, reads KAGVTQTPRYLIKTRGQQVTLSCSPISGHRSVSWYQQTPGQGLQFLFEYFSETQRNKGNFPGRFSGRQFSNSRSEMNVSTLELGDSALYLCASSLTGDNDQPQHFGDGTRLSIL.

This clone showed up just a few times. This rearrangement joins TRBV7-8 to TRBJ1-1; the D gene is possibly TRBD1 (6 bases). V shed 1 base and J shed 9 bases, with 15 bases lying between them. The V gene's germline CDR1 is SGHVS and CDR2 FQNEAQ. The CDR3 totals 14 residues. This CDR3 is CASSLVRAGAKAFF. CDR3 nucleotide sequence: TGTGCCAGCAGCTTAGTCCGGGCAGGGGCGAAAGCTTTCTTT.

This clone was observed a few times. The V and J genes are TRBV29-1 and TRBJ2-5; D call uncertain. This CDR3 has 10 amino acids. Germline lookup yields CDR1 SQVTM and CDR2 ANQGSEA. V dropped 5 bases and J dropped 5 bases, with 6 bases sitting between them. The CDR3 bases are TGCAGCGTTCGGTCGGAGACCCAGTACTTC. This gives the protein CSVRSETQYF.

Of note for this clone: The sample holds other DNA sequences that translate to the same CDR3. The CDR3 DNA follows: TGTGCCAGCAGTCGGAACACTGAAGCTTTCTTT. Its protein product is CASSRNTEAFF. This chain joins TRBV6-5 and TRBJ1-1; D uncertain. In germline, CDR1 is MNHEY, CDR2 SVGAGI. CDR3 length: 11 residues. The V end was cut by 5 bases, the J end by 1 base, with 2 bases between.

The J gene is TRBJ1-3, the V gene TRBV5-4; tentatively, D is TRBD1 (6 bases). The CDR3 is 16 residues long. With 4 bases removed from V and 3 bases from J, the gap between germline ends came to 17 bases. Germline V gene data show CDR1 as SGHNT and CDR2 as YYREEE (reference sequence). CDR3 coding DNA: TGTGCCAGCAGCGCGCCCCGGGGGGCAGGTGGAAACACCATATATTTT. Residues: CASSAPRGAGGNTIYF.

There are a few counts of this clone. The chain couples TRBV7-2 to TRBJ2-1, with D possibly TRBD1 on 5 matching bases. The germline CDR1 and CDR2 sequences are SGHTA and FQGNSA. The CDR3 is 12 amino acids. V lost 5 bases and J 13 bases, leaving 15 bases between the germline ends. The CDR3 spells CASSATPREQFF. In DNA form, the CDR3 reads TGTGCCAGCAGCGCAACCCCCAGGGAACAGTTCTTC.

This clone was seen many times. The rearrangement uses TRBV7-2 and TRBJ2-7, with TRBD1 identical over 12 bases. From germline, CDR1 is SGHTA and CDR2 FQGNSA. The CDR3 contains 15 residues. Unmatched junction bases numbered 9, after V lost 5 bases and J lost 7 bases. CDR3: CASSPLRDRGQEQYF. For the CDR3, the DNA is TGTGCCAGCAGCCCCCTCCGGGACAGGGGGCAAGAGCAGTACTTC.

This chain joins TRBV9 and TRBJ1-5, with 7 nucleotides matching TRBD1. This CDR3 contains 13 residues. Germline V gene sequence: CDR1 SGDLS, CDR2 YYNGEE. V shed 4 bases, J shed 5 bases, and the junction held 3 bases outside the gene matches. The CDR3 coding sequence is TGTGCCAGCAGCCCCCAGGGGGATCAGCCCCAGCATTTT. This codes for CASSPQGDQPQHF.

Note on this clone: Compared with germline, one end of the junction differs, possibly owing to a read error. The V gene is TRBV7-3, the J gene TRBJ2-7, with D tentatively TRBD2 (5 bases). The V gene's germline CDR1 is SGHTA and CDR2 FQGTGA. The CDR3 sequence is 13 residues long. The CDR3 DNA sequence: TGTGCCAGCAGCCTGGGGAGCTCCCACGAGCAGTACTTC. Amino acid sequence: CASSLGSSHEQYF.

V and J are TRBV6-5 and TRBJ1-5; no reliable D call. Trimming pared 5 bases from V and 4 bases from J, leaving 15 bases between. Germline V gene sequence: CDR1 MNHEY, CDR2 SVGAGI. This CDR3 is built from 15 residues. The CDR3 region has the DNA TGTGCCAGCAGTATCTCGATGACGGGAAATCAGCCCCAGCATTTT. It encodes CASSISMTGNQPQHF.

The chain couples TRBV4-1 to TRBJ1-1; D is unclear. Germline CDR1 is MGHRA and CDR2 is YSYEKL. The CDR3 spans 14 residues. With 0 bases removed from V and 8 bases from J, the gap between germline ends came to 13 bases. The CDR3 is CASSQELRGKEAFF. The CDR3 region has the DNA TGCGCCAGCAGCCAAGAATTGCGGGGAAAGGAAGCTTTCTTT.

The V gene is TRBV7-9, the J gene TRBJ2-1; no firm D call. This CDR3 spans 11 amino acids. V lost 5 bases and J 4 bases, leaving 3 bases between the germline ends. The germline V gene has CDR1 SEHNR and CDR2 FQNEAQ (reference sequence). The CDR3 DNA reads TGTGCCAGCAGCCATTACAATGAGCAGTTCTTC. Amino acids: CASSHYNEQFF. The whole variable domain, filled in from reference TRBV7-9 and TRBJ2-1, reads DTGVSQNPRHKITKRGQNVTFRCDPISEHNRLYWYRQTLGQGPEFLTYFQNEAQLEKSRLLSDRFSAERPKGSFSTLEIQRTEQGDSAMYLCASSHYNEQFFGPGTRLTVL.

This clone has a handful of counts. The chain recombines TRBV2 with TRBJ1-2; TRBD1 might be the D (6 bases). Trimming shortened V by 4 bases and J by 12 bases, and 24 bases separated the two germline ends. This CDR3 comprises 15 residues. From germline, CDR1 is SNHLY and CDR2 FYNNEI. CDR3 protein: CASSALMGAGFVNTF. The CDR3 coding sequence is TGTGCCAGCAGTGCCCTAATGGGGGCTGGTTTCGTCAACACCTTC.

This clone showed up just a few times. The chain combines TRBV6-1 with TRBJ2-3, with D tentatively TRBD2 (6 bases). Germline CDR1 reads MNHNS; CDR2 reads SASEGT. There are 13 residues in the CDR3. CDR3 nucleotides: TGTGCAACCACGGGGGTAGCCACAGATACGCAGTATTTT. This encodes CATTGVATDTQYF.

In this sample, this clone turned up a few times. The V gene is TRBV5-1, the J gene TRBJ2-7, with a tentative D call TRBD1 (6 bases). V lost 4 bases and J 6 bases, leaving 14 bases between the germline ends. This CDR3 is 13 amino acids long. Germline V gene sequence: CDR1 SGHRS, CDR2 YFSETQ. This CDR3 reads CASSLGTSREQYF. The CDR3 nucleotides read TGCGCCAGCAGCCTCGGGACATCTCGCGAGCAGTACTTC.

This clone turned up a few times. V is TRBV28 and J is TRBJ1-2; the D gene is possibly TRBD1 (6 bases). The V end lost 6 bases, the J end lost 7 bases, and 12 bases lay between the germline ends. Germline V gene sequence: CDR1 MDHEN, CDR2 SYDVKM. The CDR3 is made up of 12 amino acids. CDR3 bases: TGTGCCAGCAGCAGACCAGGGGTTGGCTACACCTTC. This sequence encodes CASSRPGVGYTF.

This chain uses TRBV12-5 with TRBJ1-2; 10 nucleotides agree with TRBD1. There are 14 residues in the CDR3. Per germline, CDR1 LGHNT and CDR2 FRNRAP. V gave up 6 bases and J gave up 4 bases; unmatched junction bases: 5. This CDR3 is CASGLDRGIYGYTF. CDR3 nucleotide sequence: TGTGCTAGTGGGCTGGACAGGGGGATCTATGGCTACACCTTC.

This clone was detected a few times. V is TRBV7-9 and J is TRBJ2-2; 9 nucleotides align to TRBD1. The CDR3 runs 15 residues. The J segment lost 4 bases and the V segment lost 3 bases, leaving 3 bases of the junction unmatched. Germline V gene sequence: CDR1 SEHNR, CDR2 FQNEAQ (reference sequence). The CDR3 DNA reads as TGTGCCAGCAGCTTGACAGGGGGGAGCACCGGGGAGCTGTTTTTT. Protein: CASSLTGGSTGELFF.

J is TRBJ2-5 and V is TRBV25-1, with 8 bases fitting TRBD1. The CDR3 has 13 residues. In germline, CDR1 is MGHDK, CDR2 SYGVNS. V lost 3 bases, J lost 11 bases, and 8 bases stayed unmatched. The DNA of the CDR3 is TGTGCCAGCAGTGAGGACAGGGTCTCTGGGCAGTACTTC. Residues: CASSEDRVSGQYF.

There are a few counts of this clone. The rearrangement joins TRBV7-9 to TRBJ1-3; D might be TRBD1 (5 bases). V lost 5 bases and J 2 bases, leaving 13 bases between the germline ends. The CDR3 totals 15 residues. From germline, CDR1 is SEHNR and CDR2 FQNEAQ (reference sequence). The CDR3 DNA reads TGTGCCAGCAGCGAAAGAGGACACGCTGGAAACACCATATATTTT. Protein: CASSERGHAGNTIYF.

This sequence joins TRBV11-2 and TRBJ2-1; TRBD2 aligns across 9 bases. Trimming took 3 bases from V and 12 from J; bases not matched to a gene: 3. The germline CDR1 and CDR2 sequences are SGHAT and FQNNGV. The CDR3 has 12 residues. CDR3 loop: CASSFSGGTQFF. CDR3 bases: TGTGCCAGCAGCTTTAGCGGGGGAACGCAGTTCTTC.

V is TRBV19 and J is TRBJ2-1; the D is unclear. Trimming pared 0 bases from V and 0 bases from J, leaving 9 bases between. Per germline, CDR1 LNHDA and CDR2 SQIVND (reference sequence). The CDR3 covers 16 residues. This chain's CDR3 is CASSIDLRSSYNEQFF. The DNA for the CDR3 is TGTGCCAGTAGTATAGATCTGCGGAGCTCCTACAATGAGCAGTTCTTC.

There are a few counts of this clone. The rearrangement joins TRBV7-3 to TRBJ1-2; perhaps TRBD1 as D (6 bases). The CDR3 has 13 residues. Per germline, CDR1 SGHTA and CDR2 FQGTGA. Trimming cost V 5 bases and J 8 bases, with 15 bases left between them. CDR3 sequence reads: CASSPYRDGGYTF. The CDR3 DNA reads as TGTGCCAGCAGCCCCTACAGGGATGGGGGCTACACCTTC.